This is a list of T cell receptor beta chains from one sample in a study of T cell changes during pregnancy in multiple sclerosis. Assay: immunoSEQ multiplex PCR; the TCRdb copy retains only in-frame clones and omits some. Of about 75,000 clones in the sample, about 89% are singletons; the top ten hold 0.9%. The sample here was peripheral blood, taken in the first trimester of pregnancy. The receptors stem from a female donor in good health, enrolled as a control in a pregnancy study. CDR3s include the opening cysteine and the closing phenylalanine or tryptophan. The D gene is left open where the match is weak. Some rows mark clone size as missing; the rest say once, few, many or name a class of expanded clone.

v_gene,len,abundance,j_gene,d_gene,CDR3aa,CDR3nt
TRBV6-5,12,few,TRBJ2-4,NA,CASSSPSQIQYF,TGTGCCAGCAGTTCCCCCTCGCAGATTCAGTACTTC
TRBV7-9,14,once,TRBJ2-4,NA,CASSSLGGRNIQYF,TGTGCCAGCAGCTCTTTGGGGGGTCGAAACATTCAGTACTTC
TRBV15,16,once,TRBJ2-1,NA,CATSRDRSVPPNEQFF,TGTGCCACCAGCAGAGATCGTTCAGTTCCCCCCAATGAGCAGTTCTTC
TRBV5-5,15,NA,TRBJ2-7,TRBD1,CASSLRWDRGHEQYF,TGTGCCAGCAGCTTGAGATGGGACAGGGGTCACGAGCAGTACTTC
TRBV7-9,15,NA,TRBJ1-2,TRBD1,CASSLRQGAEYGYTF,TGTGCCAGCAGCCTCCGCCAGGGGGCGGAATATGGCTACACCTTC
TRBV4-1,17,NA,TRBJ2-5,TRBD2,CASSQEGSGGAQETQYF,TGCGCCAGCAGCCAAGAGGGTAGCGGGGGGGCACAAGAGACCCAGTACTTC
TRBV15,16,NA,TRBJ1-3,NA,CATSVRWRGQGNTIYF,TGTGCCACCAGCGTCCGCTGGAGGGGCCAAGGAAACACCATATATTTT
TRBV7-6,14,NA,TRBJ1-4,NA,CASSLSRGREKLFF,TGTGCCAGCAGCCTGTCTAGGGGAAGGGAAAAACTGTTTTTT
TRBV27,15,NA,TRBJ2-1,TRBD1,CASSADRSSYNEQFF,TGTGCCAGCAGCGCGGACAGGAGCTCCTACAATGAGCAGTTCTTC
TRBV11-3,14,NA,TRBJ2-1,NA,CASSPGLDYNEQFF,TGTGCCAGCAGCCCGGGACTGGACTACAATGAGCAGTTCTTC
TRBV29-1,16,NA,TRBJ2-3,TRBD2,CSVEGLAGEVGDTQYF,TGCAGCGTCGAGGGACTAGCGGGAGAGGTAGGAGATACGCAGTATTTT
TRBV9,14,NA,TRBJ1-5,NA,CASGGGTGNQPQHF,TGTGCCAGCGGGGGGGGAACCGGCAATCAGCCCCAGCATTTT
TRBV5-1,15,NA,TRBJ1-2,NA,CASSLEGREVDGYTF,TGCGCCAGCAGCTTGGAGGGCAGGGAGGTCGATGGCTACACCTTC
TRBV6-5,15,NA,TRBJ1-3,TRBD1,CASSWTGRSGNTIYF,TGTGCCAGCAGTTGGACAGGTCGCTCTGGAAACACCATATATTTT
TRBV6-4,14,NA,TRBJ2-1,TRBD2,CASSAAGGQGEQFF,TGTGCCAGCAGTGCGGCGGGGGGCCAAGGGGAGCAGTTCTTC
TRBV7-2,15,NA,TRBJ1-2,TRBD1,CASSLNRDRGRGYTF,TGTGCCAGCAGCTTAAATCGGGACAGGGGACGGGGCTACACCTTC
TRBV5-1,14,few,TRBJ1-1,TRBD1,CASSSQGAATEAFF,TGCGCCAGCAGCTCCCAGGGGGCGGCCACTGAAGCTTTCTTT
TRBV5-1,12,NA,TRBJ1-1,TRBD1,CASSSDRGLPFF,TGCGCCAGCAGCTCAGACAGGGGGCTTCCTTTCTTT
TRBV6-1,15,NA,TRBJ2-2,TRBD1,CASSEKGGDTGELFF,TGTGCCAGCAGTGAAAAAGGGGGCGATACCGGGGAGCTGTTTTTT
TRBV5-4,12,NA,TRBJ1-1,NA,CASSWGGVGAFF,TGTGCCAGCAGCTGGGGGGGGGTCGGAGCTTTCTTT
TRBV19,14,NA,TRBJ1-2,TRBD1,CASSRQGRNYGYTF,TGTGCCAGTAGTCGACAGGGTAGGAACTATGGCTACACCTTC
TRBV30,13,NA,TRBJ1-2,NA,CACRIAGRGGYTF,TGTGCCTGTCGAATCGCCGGGAGAGGTGGCTACACCTTC
TRBV5-4,14,NA,TRBJ2-3,TRBD1,CASRGDRATVTQYF,TGTGCCAGCAGGGGGGACAGGGCTACGGTTACGCAGTATTTT
TRBV5-1,14,NA,TRBJ1-1,TRBD1,CASSFGQANTEAFF,TGCGCCAGCAGCTTCGGACAGGCGAACACTGAAGCTTTCTTT
TRBV28,16,NA,TRBJ2-1,TRBD1,CASSARQGVGSNEQFF,TGTGCCAGCAGTGCAAGACAGGGAGTAGGGTCCAATGAGCAGTTCTTC
TRBV7-2,15,NA,TRBJ2-1,NA,CASSFDRSSYNEQFF,TGTGCCAGCAGCTTCGACAGGAGCTCCTACAATGAGCAGTTCTTC
TRBV7-2,15,NA,TRBJ2-7,TRBD2,CASSPPGGRAREQYF,TGTGCCAGCAGCCCGCCGGGGGGGAGGGCAAGGGAGCAGTACTTC
TRBV30,14,NA,TRBJ2-7,NA,CAWMGHPFKGEQYF,TGTGCCTGGATGGGACACCCATTTAAGGGGGAGCAGTACTTC
TRBV7-9,15,NA,TRBJ2-3,NA,CASSSKAGSADTQYF,TGTGCCAGCAGCTCGAAGGCGGGCAGCGCAGATACGCAGTATTTT
TRBV9,17,NA,TRBJ1-3,NA,CASSSNPRSEAGNTIYF,TGTGCCAGCAGCTCCAATCCCCGGTCCGAGGCGGGAAACACCATATATTTT
TRBV5-4,16,NA,TRBJ1-4,TRBD1,CASSPGQIATNEKLFF,TGTGCCAGCAGCCCGGGACAGATCGCAACTAATGAAAAACTGTTTTTT
TRBV2,17,NA,TRBJ1-6,NA,CASSETGLDSYNSPLHF,TGTGCCAGCAGTGAGACAGGACTGGACTCCTATAATTCACCCCTCCACTTT